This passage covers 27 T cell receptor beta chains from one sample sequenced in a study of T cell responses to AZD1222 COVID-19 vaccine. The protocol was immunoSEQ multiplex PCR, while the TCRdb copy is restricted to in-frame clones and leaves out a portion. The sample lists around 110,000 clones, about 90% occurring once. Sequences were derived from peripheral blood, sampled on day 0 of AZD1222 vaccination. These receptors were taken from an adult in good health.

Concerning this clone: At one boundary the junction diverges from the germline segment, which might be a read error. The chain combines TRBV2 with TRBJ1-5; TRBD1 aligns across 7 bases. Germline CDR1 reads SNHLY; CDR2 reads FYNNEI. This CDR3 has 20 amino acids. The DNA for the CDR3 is TGTGCCAGCAGCCGAGGCCCTCCGGGACAGACCCACGGGGGCAATCATCCCCAGCATTTT. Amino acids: CASSRGPPGQTHGGNHPQHF.

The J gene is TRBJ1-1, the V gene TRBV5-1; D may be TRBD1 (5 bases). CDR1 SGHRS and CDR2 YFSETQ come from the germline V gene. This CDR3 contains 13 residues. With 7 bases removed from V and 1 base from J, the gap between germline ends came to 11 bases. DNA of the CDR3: TGCGCCAGCGGCGGGGGTTGGAACACTGAAGCTTTCTTT. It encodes CASGGGWNTEAFF.

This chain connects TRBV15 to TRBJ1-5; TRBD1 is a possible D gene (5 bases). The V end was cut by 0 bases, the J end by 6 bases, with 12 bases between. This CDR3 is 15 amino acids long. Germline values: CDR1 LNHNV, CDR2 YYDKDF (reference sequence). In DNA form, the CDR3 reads TGTGCCACCAGCAGAGATTTAGGGGTGGGTCAGCCCCAGCATTTT. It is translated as CATSRDLGVGQPQHF.

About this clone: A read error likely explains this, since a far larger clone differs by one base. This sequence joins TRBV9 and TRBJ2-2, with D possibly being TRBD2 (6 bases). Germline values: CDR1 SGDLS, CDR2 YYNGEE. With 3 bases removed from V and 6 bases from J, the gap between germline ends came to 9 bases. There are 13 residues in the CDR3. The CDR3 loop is CASSGREAGELFF. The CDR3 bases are TGTGCCAGCAGCGGCAGGGAGGCCGGGGAGCTGTTTTTT.

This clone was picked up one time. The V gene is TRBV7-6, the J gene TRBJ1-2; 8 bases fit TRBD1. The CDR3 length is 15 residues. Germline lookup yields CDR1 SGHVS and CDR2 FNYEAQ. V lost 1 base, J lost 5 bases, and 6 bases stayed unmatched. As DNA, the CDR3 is TGTGCCAGCAGCTTAGATGCAGGGGGCGGGTATGGCTACACCTTC. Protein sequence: CASSLDAGGGYGYTF.

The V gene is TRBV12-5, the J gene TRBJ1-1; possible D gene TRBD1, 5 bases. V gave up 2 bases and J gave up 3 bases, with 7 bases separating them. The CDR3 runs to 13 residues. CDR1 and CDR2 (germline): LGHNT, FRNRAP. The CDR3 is CASGLSRDTEAFF. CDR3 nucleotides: TGTGCTAGTGGTTTGTCCAGGGACACTGAAGCTTTCTTT.

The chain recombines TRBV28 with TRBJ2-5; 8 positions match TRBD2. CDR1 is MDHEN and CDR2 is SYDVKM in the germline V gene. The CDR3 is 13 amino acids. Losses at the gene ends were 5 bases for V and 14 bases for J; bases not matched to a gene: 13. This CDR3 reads CASSLSSRGESYF. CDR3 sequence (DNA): TGTGCCAGCAGTCTCTCCTCGCGGGGGGAGTCTTACTTC. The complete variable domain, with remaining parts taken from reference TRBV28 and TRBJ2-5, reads DVKVTQSSRYLVKRTGEKVFLECVQDMDHENMFWYRQDPGLGLRLIYFSYDVKMKEKGDIPEGYSVSREKKERFSLILESASTNQTSMYLCASSLSSRGESYFGPGTRLLVL.

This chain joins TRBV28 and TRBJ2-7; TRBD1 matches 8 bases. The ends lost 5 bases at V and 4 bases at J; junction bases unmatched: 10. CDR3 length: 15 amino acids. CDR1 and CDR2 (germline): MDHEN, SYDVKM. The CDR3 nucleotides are TGTGCCAGCAGTAATGGAGGGACAGGCCTATACGAGCAGTACTTC. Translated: CASSNGGTGLYEQYF.

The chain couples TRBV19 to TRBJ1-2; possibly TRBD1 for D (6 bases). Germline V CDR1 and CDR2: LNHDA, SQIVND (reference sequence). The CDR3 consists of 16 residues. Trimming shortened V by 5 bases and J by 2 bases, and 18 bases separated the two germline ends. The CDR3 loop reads CASSLVQGGINYGYTF. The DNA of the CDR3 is TGTGCCAGTAGTCTCGTACAGGGTGGTATAAACTATGGCTACACCTTC.

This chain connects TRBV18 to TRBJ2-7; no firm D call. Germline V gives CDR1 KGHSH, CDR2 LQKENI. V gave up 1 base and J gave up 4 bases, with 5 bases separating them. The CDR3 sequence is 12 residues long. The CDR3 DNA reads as TGTGCCAGCTCACCACATCAATACGAGCAGTACTTC. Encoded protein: CASSPHQYEQYF. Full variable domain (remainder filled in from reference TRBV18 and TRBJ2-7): NAGVMQNPRHLVRRRGQEARLRCSPMKGHSHVYWYRQLPEEGLKFMVYLQKENIIDESGMPKERFSAEFPKEGPSILRIQQVVRGDSAAYFCASSPHQYEQYFGPGTRLTVT.

CDR3 region: CATGGNSGSEQFF. CDR3 coding DNA: TGTGCCACGGGCGGAAATTCGGGAAGTGAGCAGTTCTTC. The V and J genes are TRBV10-3 and TRBJ2-1, with TRBD2 as a possible D gene (5 bases). The CDR3 runs to 13 residues. Trimming took 10 bases from V and 9 from J, leaving 19 bases between them. Germline V CDR1 and CDR2: ENHRY, SYGVKD.

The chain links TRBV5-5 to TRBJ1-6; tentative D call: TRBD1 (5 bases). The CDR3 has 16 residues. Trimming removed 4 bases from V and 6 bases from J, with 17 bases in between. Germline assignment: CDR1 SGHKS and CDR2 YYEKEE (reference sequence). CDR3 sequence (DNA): TGTGCCAGCAGCCAAGGCCCAGGGTCCCTTAATTCACCCCTCCACTTT. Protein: CASSQGPGSLNSPLHF. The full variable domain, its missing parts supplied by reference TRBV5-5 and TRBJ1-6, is DAGVTQSPTHLIKTRGQQVTLRCSPISGHKSVSWYQQVLGQGPQFIFQYYEKEERGRGNFPDRFSARQFPNYSSELNVNALLLGDSALYLCASSQGPGSLNSPLHFGNGTRLTVT.

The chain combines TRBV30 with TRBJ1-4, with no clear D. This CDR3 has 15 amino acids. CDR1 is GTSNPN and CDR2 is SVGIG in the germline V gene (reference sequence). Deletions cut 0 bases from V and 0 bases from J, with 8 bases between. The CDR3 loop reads CAWSVYAATNEKLFF. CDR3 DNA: TGTGCCTGGAGTGTATATGCAGCAACTAATGAAAAACTGTTTTTT.

CDR3 bases: TGTGCCACCAGCAGAGGGGAGGGGGTTACCTATGGCTACACCTTC. This sequence encodes CATSRGEGVTYGYTF. The J gene is TRBJ1-2, the V gene TRBV15; D possibly corresponds to TRBD1 (6 bases). Germline V gene data show CDR1 as LNHNV and CDR2 as YYDKDF (reference sequence). The CDR3 extends over 15 amino acids. The V gene lost 1 base and the J gene lost 4 bases, with 13 bases spanning the gap.

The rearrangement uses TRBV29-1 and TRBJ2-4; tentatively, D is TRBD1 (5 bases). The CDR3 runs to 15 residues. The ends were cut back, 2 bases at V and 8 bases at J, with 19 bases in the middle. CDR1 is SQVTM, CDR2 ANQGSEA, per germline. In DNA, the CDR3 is TGCAGCGTTGAACCAGCCTTAGGCGACAGAGACATTCAGTACTTC. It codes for CSVEPALGDRDIQYF. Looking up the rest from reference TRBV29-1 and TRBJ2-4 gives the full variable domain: SAVISQKPSRDICQRGTSLTIQCQVDSQVTMMFWYRQQPGQSLTLIATANQGSEATYESGFVIDKFPISRPNLTFSTLTVSNMSPEDSSIYLCSVEPALGDRDIQYFGAGTRLSVL.

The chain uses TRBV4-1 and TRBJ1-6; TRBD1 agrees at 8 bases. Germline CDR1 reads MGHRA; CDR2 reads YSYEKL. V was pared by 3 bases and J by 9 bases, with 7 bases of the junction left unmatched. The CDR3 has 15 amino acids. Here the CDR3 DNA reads TGCGCCAGCAGCCAGTCCGGGACAGGAGGTTCACCCCTCCACTTT. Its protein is CASSQSGTGGSPLHF.

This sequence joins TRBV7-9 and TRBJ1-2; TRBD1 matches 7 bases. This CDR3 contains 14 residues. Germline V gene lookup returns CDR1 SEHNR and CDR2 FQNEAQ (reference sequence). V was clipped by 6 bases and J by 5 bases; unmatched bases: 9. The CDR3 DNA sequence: TGTGCCAGCAGGCCCTCAGGGGGTGGTTATGGCTACACCTTC. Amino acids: CASRPSGGGYGYTF.

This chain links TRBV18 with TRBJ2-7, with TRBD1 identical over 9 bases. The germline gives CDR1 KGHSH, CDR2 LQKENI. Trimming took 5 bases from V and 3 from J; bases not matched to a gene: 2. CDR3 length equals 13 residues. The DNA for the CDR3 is TGTGCCAGCTCAAGGGACAGGGACTACGAGCAGTACTTC. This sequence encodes CASSRDRDYEQYF.

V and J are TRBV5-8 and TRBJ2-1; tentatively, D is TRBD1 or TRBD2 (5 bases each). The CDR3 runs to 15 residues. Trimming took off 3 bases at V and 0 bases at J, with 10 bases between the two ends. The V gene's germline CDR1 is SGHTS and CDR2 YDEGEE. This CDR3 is CASSYGTSSYNEQFF. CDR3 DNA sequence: TGTGCCAGCAGCTACGGGACCAGCTCCTACAATGAGCAGTTCTTC.

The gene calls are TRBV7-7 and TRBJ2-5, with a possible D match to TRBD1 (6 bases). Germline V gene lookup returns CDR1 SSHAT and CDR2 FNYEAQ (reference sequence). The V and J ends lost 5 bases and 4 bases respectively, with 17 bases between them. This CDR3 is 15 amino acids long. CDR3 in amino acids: CASSPQRGKGETQYF. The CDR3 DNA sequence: TGTGCCAGCAGCCCCCAGAGGGGGAAAGGAGAGACCCAGTACTTC. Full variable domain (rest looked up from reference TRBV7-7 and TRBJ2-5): GAGVSQSPRYKVTKRGQDVTLRCDPISSHATLYWYQQALGQGPEFLTYFNYEAQPDKSGLPSDRFSAERPEGSISTLTIQRTEQRDSAMYRCASSPQRGKGETQYFGPGTRLLVL.

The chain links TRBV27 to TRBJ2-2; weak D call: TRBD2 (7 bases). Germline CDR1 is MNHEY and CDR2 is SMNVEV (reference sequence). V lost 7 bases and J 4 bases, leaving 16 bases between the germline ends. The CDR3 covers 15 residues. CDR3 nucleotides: TGTGCCAGCACCCGAGGGGGGGGATTCACCGGGGAGCTGTTTTTT. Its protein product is CASTRGGGFTGELFF.

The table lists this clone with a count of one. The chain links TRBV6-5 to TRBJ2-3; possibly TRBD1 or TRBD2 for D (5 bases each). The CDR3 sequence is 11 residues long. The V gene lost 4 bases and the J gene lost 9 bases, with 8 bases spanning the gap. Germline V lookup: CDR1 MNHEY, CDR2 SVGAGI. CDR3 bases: TGTGCCAGCAGTTCAGGGAGCACGCAGTATTTT. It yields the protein CASSSGSTQYF.

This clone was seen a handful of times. CDR3 DNA sequence: TGTGCCAGCAGCTCCCGGACACAGGGAAACACCATATATTTT. This codes for CASSSRTQGNTIYF. The gene calls are TRBV5-4 and TRBJ1-3; perhaps TRBD1 as D (5 bases). Germline V gene lookup returns CDR1 SGHNT and CDR2 YYREEE (reference sequence). The length of the CDR3 is 14 residues. The ends were cut back, 3 bases at V and 4 bases at J, with 11 bases in the middle.

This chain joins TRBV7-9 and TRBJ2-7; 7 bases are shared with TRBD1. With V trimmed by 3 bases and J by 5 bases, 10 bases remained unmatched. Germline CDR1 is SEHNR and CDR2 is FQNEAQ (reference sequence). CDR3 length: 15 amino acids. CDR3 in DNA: TGTGCCAGCAGCTTGGAAAAGACAGGGATCAACGAGCAGTACTTC. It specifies CASSLEKTGINEQYF.

CDR3 amino acids: CASTRDRGNSPLHF. The CDR3 DNA follows: TGTGCCAGTACCCGGGACAGGGGTAATTCACCCCTCCACTTT. The chain carries TRBV19 and TRBJ1-6; 10 bases align to TRBD1. CDR1 is LNHDA, CDR2 SQIVND, per germline (reference sequence). The CDR3 runs to 14 residues. V gave up 7 bases and J gave up 6 bases; unmatched junction bases: 3. The full variable domain, with the rest looked up from reference TRBV19 and TRBJ1-6, is DGGITQSPKYLFRKEGQNVTLSCEQNLNHDAMYWYRQDPGQGLRLIYYSQIVNDFQKGDIAEGYSVSREKKESFPLTVTSAQKNPTAFYLCASTRDRGNSPLHFGNGTRLTVT.

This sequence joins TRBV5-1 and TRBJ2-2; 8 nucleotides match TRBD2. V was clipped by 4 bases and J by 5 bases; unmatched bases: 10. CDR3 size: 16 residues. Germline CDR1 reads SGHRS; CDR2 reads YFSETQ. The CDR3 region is CASSMPAGEFTGELFF. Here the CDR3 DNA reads TGCGCCAGCAGCATGCCAGCGGGAGAGTTTACCGGGGAGCTGTTTTTT.

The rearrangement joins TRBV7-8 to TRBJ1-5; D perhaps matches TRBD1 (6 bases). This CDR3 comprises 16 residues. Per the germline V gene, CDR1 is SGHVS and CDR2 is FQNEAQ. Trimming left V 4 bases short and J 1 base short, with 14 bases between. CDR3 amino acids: CASSSNRDRSNQPQHF. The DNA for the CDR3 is TGTGCCAGCAGCTCAAACAGGGATCGGAGCAATCAGCCCCAGCATTTT.